These 26 T cell receptor beta chains share one sample of origin, sequenced in a study of CD8+CD57+ T cells in acquired aplastic anemia (dated by TCRdb to the late 2010s). For sequencing, an Illumina HiSeq 2000 was employed. TCR beta VDJ combination and CDR3 sequence profiling used genomic DNA as the template. TCRdb redid the processing of the public reads, applying fastp at Q25 and MiXCR, and retained in-frame beta chains. Every distinct CDR3 protein forms one entry, paired with its most common genes and DNA. Recorded for this sample are roughly 260,000 distinct CDR3 sequences; 47% of them occurred a single time. Of the sample, approximately 8% is held by the ten largest clones. Expansion of CD8+CD57+ cells had been shown by flow cytometry in the patients chosen for sequencing. Input material: sorted CD4+, CD8+, or CD8+CD57+ T cells (not recorded which) from PBMCs. These receptors were taken from a human donor with aplastic anemia.

V is TRBV5-1 and J is TRBJ2-5; D may be TRBD2 (6 bases). The germline V gene has CDR1 SGHRS and CDR2 YFSETQ. There are 15 residues in the CDR3. The germline V and J ends were trimmed by 0 bases and 5 bases, with 14 bases remaining between them. This chain's CDR3 is CASSLGDSGGETQYF. In DNA form, the CDR3 reads TGCGCCAGCAGCTTGGGGGACTCCGGAGGGGAGACCCAGTACTTC.

This clonotype appeared once. The gene calls are TRBV9 and TRBJ2-6; TRBD2 might be the D (7 bases). Deletions cut 2 bases from V and 5 bases from J, with 14 bases between. The length of the CDR3 is 16 residues. The germline V gene has CDR1 SGDLS and CDR2 YYNGEE. In DNA, the CDR3 is TGTGCCAGCAGCGTCACGGGGGGCGGGAGGGCCAACGTCCTGACTTTC. The encoded protein is CASSVTGGGRANVLTF.

This chain uses TRBV4-3 with TRBJ2-3; tentatively, D is TRBD1 (6 bases). Germline CDR1 is LGHNA and CDR2 is YSLEER. Trimming cost V 4 bases and J 6 bases, with 14 bases left between them. This CDR3 has 14 residues. CDR3 loop: CASSPQGQPDTQYF. The DNA of the CDR3 is TGCGCCAGCAGCCCTCAGGGGCAGCCGGATACGCAGTATTTT.

V gene TRBV15 combines with J gene TRBJ2-7; 9 bases are shared with TRBD1. The J call is in doubt because the DNA end fits TRBJ2-5 better. Germline values: CDR1 LNHNV, CDR2 YYDKDF (reference sequence). This CDR3 region has 15 residues. The CDR3 DNA follows: TGTGCCACCAGCGGTCGGGGACAGGGTCGCGAGACCCAGTACTTC. It translates to CATSGRGQGRETQYF.

This chain links TRBV2 with TRBJ2-1, with TRBD2 matching 8 bases. This CDR3 is 16 amino acids long. Germline CDR1 and CDR2: SNHLY and FYNNEI. Unmatched junction bases numbered 9, after V lost 4 bases and J lost 4 bases. The CDR3: CASSVSTSASYNEQFF. The CDR3, as DNA: TGTGCCAGCAGTGTGTCGACTAGCGCATCTTACAATGAGCAGTTCTTC.

The V call is TRBV19, the J call TRBJ1-1; the D gene is possibly TRBD1 (6 bases). The CDR3 extends over 13 amino acids. Germline V gene data show CDR1 as LNHDA and CDR2 as SQIVND (reference sequence). Trimming pared 7 bases from V and 6 bases from J, leaving 15 bases between. DNA for the CDR3: TGTGCCAGTATGGGAGGGGGTACCGCTGAAGCTTTCTTT. This encodes CASMGGGTAEAFF.

This clonotype was counted ten times or more. The chain couples TRBV6-1 to TRBJ2-7, with TRBD2 identical over 7 bases. Germline CDR1 MNHNS, CDR2 SASEGT. Unmatched junction bases numbered 10, after V lost 8 bases and J lost 6 bases. The length of the CDR3 is 13 residues. CDR3 DNA: TGTGCCAGCTGGGCGGGAGAAACCGTCGAGCAGTACTTC. Translating gives CASWAGETVEQYF.

This clonotype was counted many times. The chain combines TRBV9 with TRBJ1-2, with D possibly TRBD1 on 5 matching bases. Between the trimmed V and J ends, which lost 0 bases and 5 bases, there was a span of 23 bases. The CDR3 has 18 residues. Germline V gene lookup returns CDR1 SGDLS and CDR2 YYNGEE. Here the CDR3 reads CASSVGGGGVGDWYGYTF. DNA for the CDR3: TGTGCCAGCAGCGTAGGGGGCGGTGGGGTAGGGGATTGGTATGGCTACACCTTC.

The V gene is TRBV28, the J gene TRBJ2-3, with TRBD2 matching 11 bases. With 3 bases clipped from V and 3 bases from J, the junction kept 2 bases outside the gene matches. This CDR3 spans 15 amino acids. CDR1 is MDHEN, CDR2 SYDVKM, per germline. The CDR3 protein is CASSFPSGRTDTQYF. For the CDR3, the DNA is TGTGCCAGCAGTTTCCCTAGCGGGAGGACAGATACGCAGTATTTT. The whole variable domain, remainder taken from reference TRBV28 and TRBJ2-3, is DVKVTQSSRYLVKRTGEKVFLECVQDMDHENMFWYRQDPGLGLRLIYFSYDVKMKEKGDIPEGYSVSREKKERFSLILESASTNQTSMYLCASSFPSGRTDTQYFGPGTRLTVL.

In this sample, this clonotype turned up many times. The chain uses TRBV7-9 and TRBJ2-7; D unclear. This CDR3 spans 14 amino acids. Trimming shortened V by 6 bases and J by 7 bases, and 19 bases separated the two germline ends. The germline V gene encodes CDR1 SEHNR and CDR2 FQNEAQ (reference sequence). For the CDR3, the DNA is TGTGCCAGCAGTCCCCCTCGCCGAGTCGAAGAGCAGTACTTC. Translating gives CASSPPRRVEEQYF. Filled out from reference TRBV7-9 and TRBJ2-7, the complete variable domain reads DTGVSQNPRHKITKRGQNVTFRCDPISEHNRLYWYRQTLGQGPEFLTYFQNEAQLEKSRLLSDRFSAERPKGSFSTLEIQRTEQGDSAMYLCASSPPRRVEEQYFGPGTRLTVT.

The chain joins TRBV7-2 to TRBJ2-7, with TRBD1 as a possible D gene (5 bases). V lost 5 bases and J lost 0, with 14 bases in between. Germline CDR1 is SGHTA and CDR2 is FQGNSA. This CDR3 has 15 residues. The CDR3 protein is CASSPRFDSSYEQYF. CDR3 DNA sequence: TGTGCCAGCAGCCCCCGATTCGACAGCTCCTACGAGCAGTACTTC.

Points on this clonotype: Its ends do not fully match the called genes, so a read error is possible. The rearrangement links TRBV7-8 to TRBJ2-6, with TRBD1 as a possible D gene (6 bases). This CDR3 is 16 amino acids long. CDR1 and CDR2 (germline): SGHVS, FQNEAQ. CDR3 sequence: CASSPDTGSGANVLTF. CDR3 coding DNA: TGCGCCAGCAGCCCAGATACAGGGTCTGGGGCCAACGTCCTGACTTTC.

This clonotype was observed at least ten times. The chain recombines TRBV20-1 with TRBJ2-7; TRBD2 aligns across 16 bases. J lost 2 bases, V lost 0 bases, and 7 bases had no gene match. The CDR3 loop spans 18 amino acids. The V gene's germline CDR1 is DFQATT and CDR2 SNEGSKA (reference sequence). CDR3: CSARDTGLAGGGPYEQYF. The CDR3 DNA follows: TGCAGTGCTAGAGACACGGGACTAGCGGGAGGGGGTCCCTACGAGCAGTACTTC.

In its sample, this clonotype was seen many times. The V gene is TRBV6-1, the J gene TRBJ2-3; 10 bases align to TRBD2. The germline CDR1 and CDR2 sequences are MNHNS and SASEGT. Unmatched junction bases numbered 5, after V lost 4 bases and J lost 1 base. The CDR3 has 16 amino acids. The chain's CDR3 is CASSGVAGGGTDTQYF. The CDR3 nucleotides are TGTGCCAGCAGTGGGGTAGCGGGAGGAGGCACAGATACGCAGTATTTT.

This clonotype was counted once. This chain connects TRBV10-3 to TRBJ2-5, with D uncertain. Per the germline V gene, CDR1 is ENHRY and CDR2 is SYGVKD. Trimming left V 10 bases short and J 5 bases short, with 20 bases between. The CDR3 has 14 residues. This chain's CDR3 is CASTTGLGYETQYF. CDR3 bases: TGTGCCAGCACCACTGGGTTGGGGTATGAGACCCAGTACTTC.

Concerning this clonotype: Compared with germline, one end of the junction differs, possibly owing to a read error. The chain has TRBV25-1 and TRBJ1-6; D ambiguous. Germline CDR1 and CDR2: MGHDK and SYGVNS. The CDR3 contains 14 residues. In DNA form, the CDR3 reads TGCGCCAGCAGCCTCGAGGTGGGGAATTCACCCCTCCACTTT. Translated, it gives CASSLEVGNSPLHF. The full variable domain, completed using reference TRBV25-1 and TRBJ1-6, is EADIYQTPRYLVIGTGKKITLECSQTMGHDKMYWYQQDPGMELHLIHYSYGVNSTEKGDLSSESTVSRIRTEHFPLTLESARPSHTSQYLCASSLEVGNSPLHFGNGTRLTVT.

The CDR3 DNA follows: TGTGCCAGCAGCTTGGGGCAGGGGGCAGTGAAGGACCAGTACTTC. Its protein product is CASSLGQGAVKDQYF. This sequence joins TRBV9 and TRBJ2-5, with TRBD1 identical over 8 bases. V was pared by 4 bases and J by 10 bases, with 15 bases of the junction left unmatched. Germline CDR1 and CDR2: SGDLS and YYNGEE. The CDR3 consists of 15 residues.

Comment on this clonotype: A much larger clone is a single base away; this may be a read error. CDR3 nucleotides: TGCAGTGCTGAAGCGGGGGAGAACAATGAGCAGTTCTTC. The encoded protein is CSAEAGENNEQFF. The chain has TRBV20-1 and TRBJ2-1, with TRBD2 identical over 8 bases. Germline V gene data show CDR1 as DFQATT and CDR2 as SNEGSKA (reference sequence). V gave up 5 bases and J gave up 5 bases; unmatched junction bases: 5. The CDR3 runs 13 residues.

The chain links TRBV20-1 to TRBJ2-7; D gene uncertain. V was cut by 0 bases and J by 3 bases, with 6 bases left in between. The CDR3 contains 12 residues. Germline V CDR1 and CDR2: DFQATT, SNEGSKA (reference sequence). CDR3 in DNA: TGCAGTGCTAGAGATGTAGGCTACGAGCAGTACTTC. Translating it yields CSARDVGYEQYF.

This clonotype was seen repeatedly, ten times or more. CDR3 DNA: TGCGCCAGCAGCCAAGAAGGATTCAGCACAGATACGCAGTATTTT. Translated, it gives CASSQEGFSTDTQYF. J is TRBJ2-3 and V is TRBV4-3; no firm D call. Germline V lookup: CDR1 LGHNA, CDR2 YSLEER. The CDR3 consists of 15 residues. V lost 0 bases and J lost 0, with 7 bases in between.

Ten or more counts support this clonotype. The chain is built from TRBV15 and TRBJ2-5; 9 bases agree with TRBD1. Germline V lookup: CDR1 LNHNV, CDR2 YYDKDF (reference sequence). The CDR3 has 15 amino acids. The J segment lost 0 bases and the V segment lost 5 bases, leaving 4 bases of the junction unmatched. This CDR3 reads CATSSRDRDQETQYF. DNA for the CDR3: TGTGCCACCAGCTCCCGGGACAGGGACCAAGAGACCCAGTACTTC.

This chain links TRBV10-3 with TRBJ1-6; TRBD1 matches 8 bases. The CDR3 covers 15 residues. Germline V gene lookup returns CDR1 ENHRY and CDR2 SYGVKD. Trimming at V came to 10 bases and at J to 7 bases, leaving 12 bases not matched to a gene. CDR3 region: CATRGGTGQNSPLHF. CDR3 nucleotides: TGTGCCACAAGGGGGGGGACAGGACAAAATTCACCCCTCCACTTT.

The genes are TRBV16 and TRBJ2-7; 8 positions match TRBD2. V gave up 4 bases and J gave up 7 bases; unmatched junction bases: 15. This CDR3 contains 16 residues. In germline, CDR1 is KGHSY, CDR2 FQNENV. CDR3 residues: CASSRPGPAGVGEQYF. In nucleotides, the CDR3 is TGTGCCAGCAGCCGACCCGGACCAGCGGGAGTAGGGGAGCAGTACTTC.

This clonotype has only one observation. The chain links TRBV20-1 to TRBJ2-1; D is perhaps TRBD2 (5 bases). From germline, CDR1 is DFQATT and CDR2 SNEGSKA (reference sequence). With 5 bases removed from V and 5 bases from J, the gap between germline ends came to 13 bases. CDR3 length: 13 amino acids. Here the CDR3 DNA reads TGCAGTGCTGGACCGATGAGGGACAATGAGCAGTTCTTC. It translates to CSAGPMRDNEQFF.

On this clonotype itself: With a much larger clone just one base away, this may be a read error. A read error is likely, as this CDR3 ends without the conserved phenylalanine or tryptophan. The chain employs TRBV20-1 and TRBJ1-1; a possible D gene is TRBD1 (5 bases). This CDR3 comprises 16 residues. CDR1 is DFQATT and CDR2 is SNEGSKA in the germline V gene (reference sequence). V dropped 3 bases and J dropped 3 bases, with 20 bases sitting between them. DNA for the CDR3: TGCAGTGCTAGGATCAGCGTGGGGGGAACGCACACTGAAGCTTTCCTT. Translation: CSARISVGGTHTEAFL.

V gene TRBV10-3 combines with J gene TRBJ1-2; D possibly corresponds to TRBD1 (6 bases). Trimming took 10 bases from V and 7 from J, leaving 28 bases between them. This CDR3 is 16 amino acids long. The germline gives CDR1 ENHRY, CDR2 SYGVKD. CDR3 sequence (DNA): TGTGCCAGCAGCTCAGGTCGGGACACGACTCGTGTTGGCTACACCTTC. It specifies CASSSGRDTTRVGYTF.